This T cell receptor (beta chain) was captured in a study of T cells in Graves' hyperthyroidism and ophthalmopathy. Looking at the study overall: Specimen type is peripheral blood, collected at initial diagnosis prior to any treatment.

Losses at the gene ends were 4 bases for V and 4 bases for J; bases not matched to a gene: 4. In germline, CDR1 is LGHDT, CDR2 YNNKEL (reference sequence). This CDR3 is built from 14 residues. This clonotype was counted many times. Researchers took RNA transcripts and amplified the TCR beta CDR3 regions from them. An initial round of RT-PCR targeting the TCR CDR3 relied on the HTBI primer set. TCRdb recomputed calls from the multiplex PCR reads with MiXCR, one row per CDR3 protein. The data contain roughly 300,000 distinct CDR3 sequences, about 25% of them singletons. Hyperthyroidism in the patients, aged 18 to 65, was newly diagnosed and under 2 months in duration. On the basis of clinical symptoms, serum thyroxine and TRAb, thyroid ultrasound and orbital computed tomography, diagnoses were made. This blood was taken when hyperthyroidism was first diagnosed, before any ophthalmopathy symptoms existed.

The clonotype comes from a man aged 35 to 55 with Graves' hyperthyroidism that later progressed to Graves' ophthalmopathy. Sequenced sample: blood. The chain uses TRBV3-1 and TRBJ1-2; TRBD1 agrees at 9 bases. Written as DNA, the CDR3 is TGTGCCAGCAGCCCTGGGACAGGGCTCTATGGCTACACCTTC. It specifies CASSPGTGLYGYTF.